Following are 14 T cell receptor beta chains from one sample sequenced in a study of vaccination effects on CD4 cells after COVID-19. No antigen has been identified for these receptors. Following culture for approximately ten days, CD4+ T cells were isolated. Each participant received a vaccine that was either BNT162b2 or mRNA-1273, given as two doses. Repertoires were generated with immunoSEQ multiplex PCR, while TCRdb's copy carries only in-frame clones and drops some. The table has 70,000 or so clones, about 73% seen once. Sequencing was performed on CD4+ T cells from PBMCs cultured without peptide, taken after COVID-19 vaccination. These receptors all stem from a human donor who received a COVID-19 vaccine.

The rearrangement uses TRBV15 and TRBJ1-1, with D unclear. Deletions cut 1 base from V and 8 bases from J, with 14 bases between. The CDR3 extends over 14 amino acids. From germline, CDR1 is LNHNV and CDR2 YYDKDF (reference sequence). Written as DNA, the CDR3 is TGTGCCACCAGCAGAGTGTCCCAAACCCCCGAAGCTTTCTTT. Translation: CATSRVSQTPEAFF.

V gene TRBV10-3 combines with J gene TRBJ1-6, with D tentatively TRBD1 (6 bases). With 5 bases removed from V and 6 bases from J, the gap between germline ends came to 11 bases. The CDR3 is made up of 14 amino acids. Germline loops: CDR1 ENHRY, CDR2 SYGVKD. In DNA, the CDR3 is TGTGCCATCAGTACAGGGTATGGTAATTCACCCCTCCACTTT. This translates into CAISTGYGNSPLHF.

The chain carries TRBV28 and TRBJ2-4; 11 bases are a match to TRBD2. The CDR3 totals 14 residues. Germline CDR1 MDHEN, CDR2 SYDVKM. The V and J ends lost 4 bases and 4 bases, in that order; junction bases with no gene match: 0. The CDR3 reads CASSSSGGKNIQYF. The CDR3 DNA is TGTGCCAGCAGTTCTAGCGGGGGGAAAAACATTCAGTACTTC.

This chain links TRBV7-8 with TRBJ1-3; D remains unclear. The CDR3 contains 14 residues. Germline V gene sequence: CDR1 SGHVS, CDR2 FQNEAQ. V shed 1 base and J shed 1 base, with 5 bases lying between them. The chain's CDR3 is CASSLGPSGNTIYF. In DNA form, the CDR3 reads TGTGCCAGCAGCTTAGGGCCGTCTGGAAACACCATATATTTT.

The rearrangement joins TRBV5-1 to TRBJ1-2; D is unresolved. Germline CDR1 reads SGHRS; CDR2 reads YFSETQ. The V end lost 1 base, the J end lost 2 bases, and 9 bases lay between the germline ends. The CDR3 contains 14 residues. CDR3 bases: TGCGCCAGCAGCTTGCGTGACGAGAACTATGGCTACACCTTC. It codes for CASSLRDENYGYTF.

This clone was observed a handful of times. The CDR3 region is CATRGNNSPLHF. CDR3 sequence (DNA): TGTGCCACCCGGGGGAATAATTCACCCCTCCACTTT. The V gene is TRBV28, the J gene TRBJ1-6; TRBD1 might be the D (5 bases). Trimming removed 10 bases at V and 5 bases at J, with 9 bases between. The CDR3 consists of 12 residues. CDR1 is MDHEN and CDR2 is SYDVKM in the germline V gene.

The chain joins TRBV6-6 to TRBJ2-5; weak D call: TRBD1 (5 bases). The CDR3 length is 12 residues. Germline lookup yields CDR1 MNHNY and CDR2 SVGAGI (reference sequence). The V and J ends lost 8 bases and 2 bases respectively, with 9 bases between them. CDR3 protein: CASRTGQETQYF. The DNA for the CDR3 is TGTGCCAGCCGTACAGGACAAGAGACCCAGTACTTC.

This clone was seen a single time. The chain is built from TRBV30 and TRBJ1-5; 8 nucleotides agree with TRBD1. CDR1 is GTSNPN and CDR2 is SVGIG in the germline V gene (reference sequence). After removal of 5 bases from V and 5 bases from J, the junction contained 8 bases not matched to a gene. The CDR3 length is 14 residues. The CDR3 spells CAWADRGGDQPQHF. The DNA for the CDR3 is TGTGCCTGGGCAGACAGGGGAGGCGATCAGCCCCAGCATTTT.

The chain employs TRBV5-1 and TRBJ2-7, with 9 bases lining up with TRBD1. Germline-derived CDR1 and CDR2 are SGHRS and YFSETQ. The V gene end was trimmed by 4 bases and the J gene end by 0 bases; junction bases not matched to a gene: 8. The CDR3 is 16 residues long. The CDR3 coding sequence is TGCGCCAGCAGCGGTGGGGACAGGGAGGGCTCCTACGAGCAGTACGTC. It is translated as CASSGGDREGSYEQYV.

The rearrangement uses TRBV28 and TRBJ1-4, with TRBD1 identical over 7 bases. Trimming removed 0 bases from V and 4 bases from J; junction bases left unmatched: 2. Germline V CDR1 and CDR2: MDHEN, SYDVKM. The CDR3 spans 15 residues. CDR3 amino acids: CASSLWGQLNEKLFF. The CDR3 nucleotides are TGTGCCAGCAGTTTATGGGGACAGCTTAATGAAAAACTGTTTTTT.

V usage is TRBV6-5 and J usage is TRBJ2-7, with D possibly matching TRBD2 (5 bases). V gave up 2 bases and J gave up 4 bases, with 12 bases separating them. The germline V gene encodes CDR1 MNHEY and CDR2 SVGAGI. CDR3 size: 14 residues. The CDR3 is CASSYGRAGYEQYV. DNA of the CDR3: TGTGCCAGCAGTTACGGGAGAGCTGGGTACGAGCAGTACGTC.

V gene TRBV6-4 combines with J gene TRBJ1-4; the D is unclear. Germline values: CDR1 MRHNA, CDR2 SNTAGT. Between the trimmed V and J ends, which lost 6 bases and 5 bases, there was a span of 16 bases. The CDR3 totals 15 residues. The CDR3 reads CASRLEGISNEKLFF. The CDR3 region has the DNA TGTGCCAGCAGGTTGGAGGGAATTTCCAATGAAAAACTGTTTTTT.

The chain combines TRBV29-1 with TRBJ2-5, with TRBD1 identical over 9 bases. The trim removed 5 bases at V and 5 bases at J, leaving 6 bases unmatched. Germline loops: CDR1 SQVTM, CDR2 ANQGSEA. The CDR3 extends over 13 amino acids. The CDR3 sequence is CSVTGQGMETQYF. CDR3 nucleotide sequence: TGCAGCGTTACGGGACAGGGAATGGAGACCCAGTACTTC. Supplemented by reference TRBV29-1 and TRBJ2-5, the full variable domain reads SAVISQKPSRDICQRGTSLTIQCQVDSQVTMMFWYRQQPGQSLTLIATANQGSEATYESGFVIDKFPISRPNLTFSTLTVSNMSPEDSSIYLCSVTGQGMETQYFGPGTRLLVL.

This clone was counted a single time. The gene calls are TRBV9 and TRBJ2-3; 8 positions match TRBD2. CDR1 and CDR2 from the germline V gene are SGDLS and YYNGEE. V lost 2 bases and J lost 3; bases outside the gene matches: 8. This CDR3 is built from 16 residues. CDR3 coding DNA: TGTGCCAGCAGCGTTCGGGGGGGGGCCACAACAGATACGCAGTATTTT. Translation: CASSVRGGATTDTQYF.